The present TCR beta chain was sequenced within a study of CXCR3-negative and CXCR3-positive naive CD8 T cells. Study information: Sequencing brought in some 130 million TRB reads altogether, and each library got about 1.5 +/- 0.3 million. The study, taken as a whole, reports: A higher hydrophobicity marked the TRB CDR3s of CXCR3-positive naive cells versus CXCR3-negative naive cells.

Comment on this clonotype: What it recognizes is unknown.

This CDR3 spans 14 amino acids. CDR1 is MNHEY and CDR2 is SVGAGI in the germline V gene. Identification of naive CD8+ T cells rested on CD45RO-CCR7+CD27+CD95- status. UMI labels and 5' RACE were used to prepare the TRB cDNA libraries. Using the 5' RACE reads, TCRdb records one entry per CDR3 protein without DNA. This sample's clone table lists about 98,000 distinct CDR3 sequences. The TCR originated in a human donor in good health. Some clones in this sample may be carry-over from other donors' samples. Sequenced material: naive CXCR3+ CD8+ T cells from blood. As for subset: CD45RO-CCR7+CD27+CD95- naive CD8+ T cells expressing CXCR3 (TNR3+). The rearrangement links TRBV6-5 to TRBJ1-4. This CDR3 is CASSYSSRAEKLFF.